Below, one T cell receptor (beta chain) is given with its context. Its antigen is undetermined. The read halts 3 residues ahead of the CDR3 end, with the missing end drawn from the germline J gene. This specimen belongs to a study of T cells in women clearing cervical HPV infection. Points from the study as a whole: Repertoire richness, not evenness, was significantly elevated in CIN3+ cases versus controls. Effector/memory and HPV-specific T cells were not isolated, and association timing is unknown.

CDR1 DFQATT and CDR2 SNEGSKA come from the germline V gene (reference sequence). The ends were cut back, 2 bases at V and 4 bases at J, with 3 bases in the middle. The CDR3 length is 11 residues. Here immunoSEQ multiplex PCR was the method, and the copy in TCRdb shows in-frame clones only, minus some. The repertoire table contains approximately 40,000 clones. The sequence was obtained from a woman aged 18 to 69 with a cervical HPV16 infection that either progressed to CIN3+ or cleared (not recorded which). Material for sequencing was blood buffy coat. The rearrangement links TRBV20-1 to TRBJ2-1; D uncertain. This CDR3 is CSARQYNEQFF. CDR3 DNA (partial): TGCAGTGCTAGACAGTACAATGAG.